The 20 T cell receptor beta chains given below trace back to one sample, sequenced in a study of CD8 T cells in Susac syndrome. Roughly 0.45 to 1 ug RNA was reverse transcribed with random hexamers. TCRdb reanalysed the immunoSEQ multiplex PCR reads using MiXCR and keeps one entry per CDR3 protein. The table records about 83,000 distinct CDR3 sequences, roughly 95% of them present only once. The sample was CD8+ T cells from PBMCs. Receptors were obtained from a human donor with Susac syndrome.

This clonotype has just one count. The V gene is TRBV30, the J gene TRBJ1-1; 8 bases are shared with TRBD1. This CDR3 comprises 11 residues. CDR1 and CDR2 from the germline V gene are GTSNPN and SVGIG (reference sequence). With V trimmed by 5 bases and J by 6 bases, 2 bases remained unmatched. CDR3 coding DNA: TGTGCCTGGGACAGGGGCCCTGAAGCTTTCTTT. It specifies CAWDRGPEAFF.

V is TRBV12-3 or TRBV12-4 and J is TRBJ2-1; TRBD2 matches 8 bases. This CDR3 is 14 amino acids long. After removal of 7 bases from V and 4 bases from J, the junction contained 6 bases not matched to a gene. This CDR3 is CASTWTSRYNEQFF. The CDR3 DNA reads as TGTGCCAGCACCTGGACTAGCAGATACAATGAGCAGTTCTTC.

This chain links TRBV7-3 with TRBJ2-3; the match to TRBD2 covers 10 bases. The V and J ends lost 4 bases and 2 bases, in that order; junction bases with no gene match: 9. The CDR3 totals 17 residues. Per germline, CDR1 SGHTA and CDR2 FQGTGA. The CDR3 here is CASSSSSGGDLTDTQYF. CDR3 coding DNA: TGTGCCAGCAGCTCCTCTAGCGGGGGAGATCTCACAGATACGCAGTATTTT.

Written as DNA, the CDR3 is TGCAGCGGCCGCAACAGGGGGTCCGGCACTGAAGCTTTCTTT. Encoded protein: CSGRNRGSGTEAFF. J is TRBJ1-1 and V is TRBV29-1, with 8 bases aligning to TRBD1. The germline V gene encodes CDR1 SQVTM and CDR2 ANQGSEA. V gave up 7 bases and J gave up 4 bases; unmatched junction bases: 11. This CDR3 is built from 14 residues.

The J gene is TRBJ1-2, the V gene TRBV25-1, with 7 nucleotides matching TRBD1. V was clipped by 3 bases and J by 8 bases; unmatched bases: 9. The CDR3 extends over 14 amino acids. CDR1 MGHDK and CDR2 SYGVNS come from the germline V gene. The CDR3 here is CASSDLGDSAGYTF. CDR3 coding DNA: TGTGCCAGCAGTGACCTAGGGGACAGCGCGGGCTACACCTTC.

V usage is TRBV5-6 and J usage is TRBJ2-5, with D possibly matching TRBD1 (5 bases). CDR3 length equals 15 residues. V shed 5 bases and J shed 2 bases, with 16 bases lying between them. Germline lookup yields CDR1 SGHDT and CDR2 YYEEEE. CDR3 amino acids: CASRMAGSTQETQYF. CDR3 sequence (DNA): TGTGCCAGCAGAATGGCAGGGTCGACTCAAGAGACCCAGTACTTC.

V is TRBV2 and J is TRBJ2-7; TRBD2 might be the D (6 bases). The germline gives CDR1 SNHLY, CDR2 FYNNEI. The CDR3 is 15 residues long. With 7 bases removed from V and 2 bases from J, the gap between germline ends came to 18 bases. The CDR3 nucleotides read TGTGCCAGCACGGGCTTGTCGGGAGAAACCTACGAGCAGTACTTC. It encodes CASTGLSGETYEQYF.

The rearrangement links TRBV7-3 to TRBJ2-1; a weak D match, TRBD2 (6 bases). The CDR3 runs 14 residues. Per germline, CDR1 SGHTA and CDR2 FQGTGA. V lost 5 bases and J lost 10, with 18 bases in between. CDR3 sequence: CASSPQEGQEEQFF. In nucleotides, the CDR3 is TGTGCCAGCAGCCCCCAGGAGGGGCAGGAAGAGCAGTTCTTC.

The genes are TRBV7-9 and TRBJ2-2; D is uncertain. The CDR3 runs 12 residues. The ends were cut back, 3 bases at V and 3 bases at J, with 2 bases in the middle. Germline CDR1 reads SEHNR; CDR2 reads FQNEAQ (reference sequence). CDR3 region: CASSLDTGELFF. The CDR3 coding sequence is TGTGCCAGCAGCTTGGACACCGGGGAGCTGTTTTTT. The full variable domain, its missing parts supplied by reference TRBV7-9 and TRBJ2-2, is DTGVSQNPRHKITKRGQNVTFRCDPISEHNRLYWYRQTLGQGPEFLTYFQNEAQLEKSRLLSDRFSAERPKGSFSTLEIQRTEQGDSAMYLCASSLDTGELFFGEGSRLTVL.

The chain is built from TRBV29-1 and TRBJ2-7; perhaps D is TRBD1 or TRBD2 (5 bases each). Germline V CDR1 and CDR2: SQVTM, ANQGSEA. Trimming shortened V by 7 bases and J by 4 bases, and 11 bases separated the two germline ends. CDR3 size: 11 residues. CDR3 DNA sequence: TGCAGCGCCCGGGACGGATACGAGCAGTACTTC. Its translation: CSARDGYEQYF.

The rearrangement uses TRBV25-1 and TRBJ2-5; TRBD2 is a possible D gene (6 bases). The V and J ends lost 0 bases and 7 bases respectively, with 9 bases between them. The CDR3 spans 13 residues. In germline, CDR1 is MGHDK, CDR2 SYGVNS. In DNA, the CDR3 is TGTGCCAGCAGTGAATATATCGGGGGGACCCAGTACTTC. Its translation is CASSEYIGGTQYF.

The rearrangement links TRBV3-1 to TRBJ2-5, with D hard to call. The germline gives CDR1 LGHDT, CDR2 YNNKEL (reference sequence). V was clipped by 3 bases and J by 6 bases, with 17 bases between them. The CDR3 is made up of 15 amino acids. DNA of the CDR3: TGTGCCAGCAGCCATGCAGGAAGGGCACGGCAGACCCAGTACTTC. As protein: CASSHAGRARQTQYF.

The rearrangement links TRBV4-3 to TRBJ2-3; TRBD2 matches at 7 bases. CDR3 length: 14 amino acids. The germline CDR1 and CDR2 sequences are LGHNA and YSLEER. Germline trimming cut 0 bases from V and 6 bases from J; bases unmatched to any gene: 3. CDR3 loop: CASSQDGRDDTQYF. CDR3 bases: TGCGCCAGCAGCCAAGATGGGAGGGATGATACGCAGTATTTT.

The J gene is TRBJ2-1, the V gene TRBV15; 10 bases agree with TRBD2. V was pared by 5 bases and J by 2 bases, with 12 bases of the junction left unmatched. This CDR3 comprises 18 residues. The V gene's germline CDR1 is LNHNV and CDR2 YYDKDF (reference sequence). Here the CDR3 reads CATSPEIPGTSAYNEQFF. The CDR3 nucleotides read TGTGCCACCAGCCCAGAGATCCCCGGGACTAGCGCCTACAATGAGCAGTTCTTC.

The V call is TRBV5-4, the J call TRBJ2-1; tentatively, D is TRBD2 (5 bases). This CDR3 comprises 14 residues. V lost 0 bases and J lost 5, with 9 bases in between. Germline assignment: CDR1 SGHNT and CDR2 YYREEE (reference sequence). CDR3 sequence: CASSLGPRDNEQFF. The CDR3 DNA follows: TGTGCCAGCAGCTTGGGGCCGAGGGACAATGAGCAGTTCTTC.

The genes are TRBV12-3 or TRBV12-4 and TRBJ2-3; D gene unclear. This CDR3 has 14 amino acids. V was clipped by 6 bases and J by 0 bases, with 10 bases between them. In DNA form, the CDR3 reads TGTGCCAGCAGGCCCGCCCTAAGCACAGATACGCAGTATTTT. Translation gives CASRPALSTDTQYF.

The chain is built from TRBV9 and TRBJ2-1; D is tentatively TRBD1 or TRBD2 (5 bases each). The V and J ends lost 4 bases and 9 bases respectively, with 11 bases between them. From germline, CDR1 is SGDLS and CDR2 YYNGEE. CDR3 length: 12 amino acids. The CDR3 region has the DNA TGTGCCAGCAGCCCCGGGGCCGTTGAGCAGTTCTTC. Translating it yields CASSPGAVEQFF.

This clonotype was recorded only once. This chain uses TRBV6-4 with TRBJ2-2; 11 nucleotides agree with TRBD2. J gave up 6 bases and V 0 bases, and 3 bases lay outside the gene matches. The length of the CDR3 is 16 residues. Germline lookup yields CDR1 MRHNA and CDR2 SNTAGT. The CDR3 spells CASSDSASGGSGELFF. The CDR3 DNA reads as TGTGCCAGCAGTGACTCGGCTAGCGGGGGGTCCGGGGAGCTGTTTTTT.

The rearrangement links TRBV27 to TRBJ2-4; no firm D call. The CDR3 consists of 11 residues. Germline V gene sequence: CDR1 MNHEY, CDR2 SMNVEV (reference sequence). Trimming stripped 4 bases from V and 6 bases from J, with 4 bases between. The CDR3 here is CASSSGNIQYF. In DNA form, the CDR3 reads TGTGCCAGCAGTTCGGGAAACATTCAGTACTTC.

The rearrangement uses TRBV29-1 and TRBJ1-1; TRBD1 aligns across 7 bases. After removal of 8 bases from V and 3 bases from J, the junction contained 9 bases not matched to a gene. The germline V gene encodes CDR1 SQVTM and CDR2 ANQGSEA. The CDR3 consists of 13 residues. The CDR3 region is CSTRGGRDTEAFF. The CDR3 DNA follows: TGCAGCACCCGAGGGGGCAGGGACACTGAAGCTTTCTTT.